These 26 T cell receptor beta chains share one sample of origin, sequenced in a study of T cell repertoires in cytomegalovirus infection. These receptors have no known antigen. TCRdb independently ran MiXCR on the reads; one entry per CDR3 protein. Altogether roughly 700,000 distinct CDR3 sequences are present, roughly a third being singletons, with the ten largest covering roughly 18%. Sequencing was performed on cultured PBMCs, taken from culture after CMV antigen stimulation. Source of these receptors: a human donor in good health (CMV status not recorded). Some clones in this sample may be carry-over from other donors' samples.

This clonotype was found a few times. The chain joins TRBV7-8 to TRBJ1-5; tentative D call: TRBD1 (6 bases). Trimming stripped 6 bases from V and 5 bases from J, with 20 bases between. Germline CDR1 is SGHVS and CDR2 is FQNEAQ. The CDR3 is 16 amino acids. CDR3 in DNA: TGTGCCAGCAGTAAAGCCCTAAGACAGGAGTATCAGCCCCAGCATTTT. Protein product: CASSKALRQEYQPQHF.

Only a few counts were recorded for this clonotype. The V call is TRBV28, the J call TRBJ2-1, with D maybe TRBD2 (5 bases). Germline V gene lookup returns CDR1 MDHEN and CDR2 SYDVKM. V lost 3 bases, J lost 4 bases, and 13 bases lay in between. The CDR3 totals 15 residues. CDR3 amino acids: CASSFMAPGYNEQFF. The CDR3 DNA reads TGTGCCAGCAGTTTCATGGCACCGGGGTACAATGAGCAGTTCTTC.

A few counts support this clonotype. The chain has TRBV7-2 and TRBJ2-1, with D unclear. Looked up from germline, CDR1 is SGHTA and CDR2 is FQGNSA. Between the trimmed V and J ends, which lost 7 bases and 6 bases, there was a span of 10 bases. The CDR3 extends over 12 amino acids. CDR3 residues: CASNLGGNEQFF. Written as DNA, the CDR3 is TGTGCCAGCAACCTAGGTGGCAATGAGCAGTTCTTC.

This clonotype showed up just a few times. This sequence joins TRBV28 and TRBJ1-2; D unclear. The CDR3 consists of 12 residues. Trimming took off 9 bases at V and 2 bases at J, with 10 bases between the two ends. Germline lookup yields CDR1 MDHEN and CDR2 SYDVKM. CDR3 nucleotide sequence: TGTGCCAGTCAGACCCGCAACTATGGCTACACCTTC. Residues: CASQTRNYGYTF.

CDR3 in amino acids: CASRVVGDSSYNEQFF. In nucleotides, the CDR3 is TGTGCCAGCAGAGTCGTAGGGGACAGCTCCTACAATGAGCAGTTCTTC. The genes are TRBV27 and TRBJ2-1; TRBD1 agrees at 7 bases. Losses at the gene ends were 6 bases for V and 0 bases for J; bases not matched to a gene: 8. The germline CDR1 and CDR2 sequences are MNHEY and SMNVEV (reference sequence). The CDR3 length is 16 residues.

This chain connects TRBV7-2 to TRBJ1-5, with 8 bases identical to TRBD1. CDR3 size: 14 residues. Per the germline V gene, CDR1 is SGHTA and CDR2 is FQGNSA. Trimming cost V 6 bases and J 7 bases; bases outside gene matches: 8. Written as DNA, the CDR3 is TGTGCCAGCAGGGAAGGACAGGGTGGCCAGCCCCAGCATTTT. Translation gives CASREGQGGQPQHF.

The chain recombines TRBV11-2 with TRBJ1-1; no clear D gene. Germline loops: CDR1 SGHAT, CDR2 FQNNGV. Between the trimmed V and J ends, which lost 4 bases and 5 bases, there was a span of 11 bases. The CDR3 totals 13 residues. In DNA, the CDR3 is TGTGCCAGCAGCTACGTCAGGAGGACTGAAGCTTTCTTT. This codes for CASSYVRRTEAFF.

This rearrangement joins TRBV5-4 to TRBJ2-1; 9 bases are shared with TRBD1. V lost 4 bases and J lost 2; bases outside the gene matches: 4. This CDR3 has 15 amino acids. CDR1 and CDR2 from the germline V gene are SGHNT and YYREEE (reference sequence). The CDR3 spells CASSAGTGPYNEQFF. Written as DNA, the CDR3 is TGTGCCAGCAGCGCGGGGACAGGGCCCTACAATGAGCAGTTCTTC.

The rearrangement links TRBV18 to TRBJ1-1, with a possible D match to TRBD1 (5 bases). Trimming removed 3 bases from V and 6 bases from J, with 11 bases in between. The germline gives CDR1 KGHSH, CDR2 LQKENI. The CDR3 covers 13 residues. CDR3 bases: TGTGCCAGCTCACCTAGGCAGGGTCCTGAAGCTTTCTTT. The encoded protein is CASSPRQGPEAFF.

This clonotype occurred a few times. The genes are TRBV6-2 or TRBV6-3 and TRBJ2-7; tentatively, D is TRBD2 (5 bases). CDR3 length equals 11 residues. Germline lookup yields CDR1 MNHEY and CDR2 SVGEGT. Trimming cost V 10 bases and J 5 bases, with 12 bases left between them. CDR3 sequence (DNA): TGTGCCACGTCGAGGCGGGACGAGCAGTACTTC. It specifies CATSRRDEQYF.

The genes are TRBV29-1 and TRBJ2-1; 11 nucleotides align to TRBD2. V was pared by 5 bases and J by 7 bases, with 7 bases of the junction left unmatched. CDR3 length: 14 amino acids. In germline, CDR1 is SQVTM, CDR2 ANQGSEA. The CDR3 region has the DNA TGCAGCGTTTCCCGACTAGCGGGGTTAAATGAGCAGTTCTTC. Amino acids: CSVSRLAGLNEQFF.

The chain uses TRBV7-2 and TRBJ2-1; 7 bases fit TRBD1. The junction had 15 bases not matched to a gene; V was cut back by 1 base and J by 9 bases. Germline CDR1 reads SGHTA; CDR2 reads FQGNSA. This CDR3 has 17 residues. CDR3 DNA: TGTGCCAGCAGCTTAGGGGCCACAGGGGCCAGAAGGGGTGAGCAGTTCTTC. It specifies CASSLGATGARRGEQFF.

In this sample, this clonotype turned up once. The chain joins TRBV7-2 to TRBJ2-2; perhaps TRBD2 as D (6 bases). From germline, CDR1 is SGHTA and CDR2 FQGNSA. CDR3 size: 17 residues. The V end lost 0 bases, the J end lost 0 bases, and 11 bases lay between the germline ends. The CDR3 region is CASSLAAGGANTGELFF. The CDR3 DNA sequence: TGTGCCAGCAGCTTAGCCGCCGGCGGGGCGAACACCGGGGAGCTGTTTTTT. Filled out from reference TRBV7-2 and TRBJ2-2, the complete variable domain reads GAGVSQSPSNKVTEKGKDVELRCDPISGHTALYWYRQSLGQGLEFLIYFQGNSAPDKSGLPSDRFSAERTGGSVSTLTIQRTQQEDSAVYLCASSLAAGGANTGELFFGEGSRLTVL.

This sequence joins TRBV5-6 and TRBJ2-5; no clear D gene. CDR1 is SGHDT and CDR2 is YYEEEE in the germline V gene. V lost 3 bases to trimming and J lost 9 bases, with 12 bases between them. The CDR3 consists of 12 residues. The chain's CDR3 is CASSYDRTSQYF. CDR3 nucleotides: TGTGCCAGCAGCTACGACCGAACGTCCCAGTACTTC.

This clonotype was seen at least ten times. The chain links TRBV7-2 to TRBJ1-3; TRBD1 is a possible D gene (5 bases). V lost 6 bases to trimming and J lost 3 bases, with 12 bases between them. The CDR3 extends over 14 amino acids. The germline CDR1 and CDR2 sequences are SGHTA and FQGNSA. The CDR3 loop reads CASSSDSLGNTIYF. DNA for the CDR3: TGTGCCAGCAGTTCCGACAGTCTTGGAAACACCATATATTTT.

This clonotype was picked up a small number of times. V usage is TRBV7-8 and J usage is TRBJ2-1; 8 bases map to TRBD2. This CDR3 is built from 18 residues. J lost 1 base, V lost 8 bases, and 16 bases had no gene match. Germline assignment: CDR1 SGHVS and CDR2 FQNEAQ. This chain's CDR3 is CASLPWAVGGGSYNEQFF. CDR3 coding DNA: TGTGCCAGCCTACCCTGGGCAGTTGGCGGGGGGTCCTACAATGAGCAGTTCTTC.

The chain has TRBV28 and TRBJ2-6; D is unclear. The CDR3 has 18 amino acids. Germline V gene sequence: CDR1 MDHEN, CDR2 SYDVKM. The V and J ends lost 4 bases and 0 bases respectively, with 16 bases between them. In nucleotides, the CDR3 is TGTGCCAGCAGTTCCGGGCCCAAGCACCTCTCTGGGGCCAACGTCCTGACTTTC. Protein sequence: CASSSGPKHLSGANVLTF.

This clonotype was seen more than once but under ten times. The chain employs TRBV7-9 and TRBJ2-7; 7 bases match TRBD2. The CDR3 is 16 amino acids. V shed 7 bases, J shed 0 bases, and the junction held 12 bases outside the gene matches. Germline values: CDR1 SEHNR, CDR2 FQNEAQ (reference sequence). The CDR3 reads CASTAFGGSLSYEQYF. Written as DNA, the CDR3 is TGTGCCAGCACCGCTTTTGGCGGGAGCCTCTCCTACGAGCAGTACTTC.

The chain couples TRBV7-6 to TRBJ1-1; possible D gene TRBD1, 6 bases. The CDR3 spans 13 residues. Between the trimmed V and J ends, which lost 6 bases and 4 bases, there was a span of 12 bases. The germline gives CDR1 SGHVS, CDR2 FNYEAQ. The CDR3 nucleotides are TGTGCCAGCAGGCGGGGGGCCCCCACTGAAGCTTTCTTT. Its protein is CASRRGAPTEAFF.

This clonotype came up a few times. The gene calls are TRBV6-1 and TRBJ2-3; 7 bases map to TRBD1. J was trimmed by 1 base and V by 5 bases; bases with no gene match: 6. The V gene's germline CDR1 is MNHNS and CDR2 SASEGT. The CDR3 covers 15 residues. The CDR3 DNA reads TGTGCCAGCAGTCTGGGACAGCCCGGCACAGATACGCAGTATTTT. Protein sequence: CASSLGQPGTDTQYF.

The CDR3 DNA reads TGTGCCAGCAATGTGAGGGCTAGCACAGATACGCAGTATTTT. This sequence encodes CASNVRASTDTQYF. The chain couples TRBV6-1 to TRBJ2-3, with D possibly TRBD2 on 5 matching bases. Germline V CDR1 and CDR2: MNHNS, SASEGT. This CDR3 comprises 14 residues. V dropped 7 bases and J dropped 0 bases, with 11 bases sitting between them.

The genes are TRBV19 and TRBJ2-5, with 10 bases fitting TRBD2. This CDR3 contains 18 residues. J lost 5 bases, V lost 3 bases, and 15 bases had no gene match. CDR1 is LNHDA, CDR2 SQIVND, per germline (reference sequence). The CDR3 coding sequence is TGTGCCAGTAGTATTCGGCCCATCGGAGCGGGGGGGACGGAGACCCAGTACTTC. It encodes CASSIRPIGAGGTETQYF.

The chain uses TRBV6-1 and TRBJ1-2; D not resolved. This CDR3 has 14 residues. Deletions cut 5 bases from V and 2 bases from J, with 12 bases between. Germline V gene data show CDR1 as MNHNS and CDR2 as SASEGT. CDR3 sequence (DNA): TGTGCCAGCAGTCCACCTTACAAGAACTATGGCTACACCTTC. Translated: CASSPPYKNYGYTF.

The V and J genes are TRBV19 and TRBJ1-1; D call uncertain. The CDR3 sequence is 15 residues long. The germline V gene has CDR1 LNHDA and CDR2 SQIVND (reference sequence). Trimming took 3 bases from V and 1 from J, leaving 12 bases between them. In nucleotides, the CDR3 is TGTGCCAGTAGTATTAACGGGGTTGGGAACACTGAAGCTTTCTTT. This encodes CASSINGVGNTEAFF.

This clonotype was observed a few times. The chain employs TRBV19 and TRBJ2-7, with D perhaps TRBD2 (6 bases). The CDR3 length is 15 residues. V was pared by 3 bases and J by 5 bases, with 17 bases between. Germline V CDR1 and CDR2: LNHDA, SQIVND (reference sequence). CDR3 DNA: TGTGCCAGTAGTATCCCTGGCGGGATTACCAACGAGCAGTACTTC. Translating gives CASSIPGGITNEQYF.

This chain uses TRBV10-3 with TRBJ2-3; D remains ambiguous. The CDR3 has 13 amino acids. Per the germline V gene, CDR1 is ENHRY and CDR2 is SYGVKD. Trimming removed 4 bases from V and 4 bases from J, with 9 bases in between. CDR3 region: CAISVAAADTQYF. The CDR3 bases are TGTGCCATCAGTGTGGCTGCCGCAGATACGCAGTATTTT.